This T cell receptor (beta chain) was identified during a study of T cell responses to AZD1222 COVID-19 vaccine. To note about this clone: Its antigen is unidentified.

The V gene's germline CDR1 is MNHEY and CDR2 SMNVEV (reference sequence). This CDR3 has 17 residues. The ends were cut back, 2 bases at V and 0 bases at J, with 14 bases in the middle. General observations from the study: Repertoire samples came only from after the peak T cell response. Baseline testing showed seropositivity in only 6 or 7 AZD1222 recipients. Following two doses of AZD1222, Spike-specific TCR breadth and depth rose. In a largely white British group with more females than males, clonal diversity was possibly underestimated.

The table came from immunoSEQ multiplex PCR; TCRdb's copy has only in-frame clones and leaves some out. The sample carries some 120,000 clones, 85% to 95% recorded once. This receptor was obtained from an adult who received the AZD1222 COVID-19 vaccine. Sequenced material: peripheral blood, taken 28 days after the second AZD1222 dose. The chain links TRBV27 to TRBJ2-1; D is uncertain. CDR3 nucleotides: TGTGCCAGCAGTTTAACCTCCGGGTTGAGCTCCTACAATGAGCAGTTCTTC. This encodes CASSLTSGLSSYNEQFF.